These 18 T cell receptor beta chains were sequenced from one sample in a study of T cell clonotyping in hematopoietic cell transplantation. Method: immunoSEQ multiplex PCR; TCRdb's copy keeps in-frame clones and lacks some. The top ten hold roughly 4.5% of the sample, which has approximately 8,000 clones, more than 80% seen once. Material: PBMCs, obtained 180 days after allogeneic stem cell transplant. The receptor source for this set is a female patient aged 50 to 60 who had an allogeneic stem cell transplant from an unrelated donor, so the T cells may come from the graft donor. Some clones in this sample may be carry-over from other donors' samples.

The chain employs TRBV7-6 and TRBJ1-1; D gene unclear. Germline CDR1 and CDR2: SGHVS and FNYEAQ. Trimming took 4 bases from V and 1 from J, leaving 13 bases between them. CDR3 length: 15 residues. Written as DNA, the CDR3 is TGTGCCAGCAGCTCGAGGCGGGTCGGGAACACTGAAGCTTTCTTT. Translating gives CASSSRRVGNTEAFF.

The rearrangement joins TRBV12-5 to TRBJ1-1; possibly TRBD1 for D (5 bases). CDR1 is LGHNT, CDR2 FRNRAP, per germline. CDR3 size: 13 residues. Trimming took 3 bases from V and 4 from J, leaving 9 bases between them. The CDR3 loop reads CASGFGGGTEAFF. The CDR3, as DNA: TGTGCTAGTGGTTTTGGGGGTGGCACTGAAGCTTTCTTT.

The chain links TRBV10-3 to TRBJ1-2; D perhaps matches TRBD1 (5 bases). CDR3 length equals 14 residues. Trimming shortened V by 2 bases and J by 6 bases, and 13 bases separated the two germline ends. Germline CDR1 is ENHRY and CDR2 is SYGVKD. The CDR3: CAISERQNPDGYTF. The CDR3 bases are TGTGCCATCAGTGAGAGACAGAACCCCGATGGCTACACCTTC.

The chain recombines TRBV28 with TRBJ1-5; unclear D gene. The CDR3 spans 15 residues. The V gene lost 1 base and the J gene lost 9 bases, with 16 bases spanning the gap. Germline CDR1 and CDR2: MDHEN and SYDVKM. The CDR3 region has the DNA TGTGCCAGCAGTTTATTCCGGTTAGCCGCGAGGCCCCAGCATTTT. This translates into CASSLFRLAARPQHF.

This chain joins TRBV15 and TRBJ2-1; D might be TRBD2 (6 bases). Germline CDR1 reads LNHNV; CDR2 reads YYDKDF (reference sequence). V dropped 0 bases and J dropped 5 bases, with 11 bases sitting between them. The CDR3 spans 15 residues. CDR3 in DNA: TGTGCCACCAGCAGAGATCTGCGGGGAAACAATGAGCAGTTCTTC. Translation gives CATSRDLRGNNEQFF.

The V and J genes are TRBV7-9 and TRBJ1-2, with 10 bases aligning to TRBD1. The germline CDR1 and CDR2 sequences are SEHNR and FQNEAQ (reference sequence). There are 15 residues in the CDR3. V was pared by 8 bases and J by 2 bases, with 8 bases of the junction left unmatched. CDR3 DNA: TGTGCCAGCGGGGGGACAGGGGATAACAACTATGGCTACACCTTC. It is translated as CASGGTGDNNYGYTF.

The chain joins TRBV19 to TRBJ2-3; 7 nucleotides align to TRBD1. The trim removed 3 bases at V and 4 bases at J, leaving 10 bases unmatched. CDR3 length equals 16 residues. Germline V gene data show CDR1 as LNHDA and CDR2 as SQIVND (reference sequence). The CDR3 spells CASSIPQGESADTQYF. The CDR3 coding sequence is TGTGCCAGTAGTATTCCCCAGGGGGAGTCTGCAGATACGCAGTATTTT. Full variable domain (rest looked up from reference TRBV19 and TRBJ2-3): DGGITQSPKYLFRKEGQNVTLSCEQNLNHDAMYWYRQDPGQGLRLIYYSQIVNDFQKGDIAEGYSVSREKKESFPLTVTSAQKNPTAFYLCASSIPQGESADTQYFGPGTRLTVL.

This sequence joins TRBV6-5 and TRBJ2-7; the D call may be TRBD1 or TRBD2 (5 bases each). Germline CDR1 reads MNHEY; CDR2 reads SVGAGI. This CDR3 has 15 residues. The V end lost 1 base, the J end lost 4 bases, and 14 bases lay between the germline ends. CDR3 in amino acids: CASSYWDVGDYEQYF. CDR3 in DNA: TGTGCCAGCAGTTACTGGGACGTTGGAGATTACGAGCAGTACTTC.

The V gene is TRBV4-2, the J gene TRBJ1-5; TRBD1 might be the D (6 bases). This CDR3 has 14 amino acids. V lost 4 bases, J lost 1 base, and 8 bases lay in between. Looked up from germline, CDR1 is LGHNA and CDR2 is YNFKEQ. CDR3 region: CASSPQGSNQPQHF. The CDR3 DNA sequence: TGTGCCAGCAGCCCCCAGGGGAGCAATCAGCCCCAGCATTTT.

The chain employs TRBV29-1 and TRBJ2-7, with unresolved D. The CDR3 covers 12 residues. Between the trimmed V and J ends, which lost 5 bases and 3 bases, there was a span of 11 bases. CDR1 SQVTM and CDR2 ANQGSEA come from the germline V gene. CDR3 residues: CSVHDRHYEQYF. The CDR3 DNA is TGCAGCGTTCATGATCGTCACTACGAGCAGTACTTC.

This chain uses TRBV4-1 with TRBJ2-1; 8 bases align to TRBD2. The CDR3 is 13 residues long. The J segment lost 12 bases and the V segment lost 7 bases, leaving 11 bases of the junction unmatched. Germline lookup yields CDR1 MGHRA and CDR2 YSYEKL. For the CDR3, the DNA is TGCGCCAGCACCGGGGGGGCTGTCTCGATGCAGTTCTTC. Its translation is CASTGGAVSMQFF.

This chain joins TRBV10-1 and TRBJ1-1, with TRBD1 identical over 7 bases. The germline gives CDR1 WNHNN, CDR2 SYGVQD (reference sequence). The V gene end was trimmed by 4 bases and the J gene end by 5 bases; junction bases not matched to a gene: 4. The CDR3 has 13 amino acids. The CDR3 DNA follows: TGCGCCAGCAGTGGAAACAGGGGAACTGAAGCTTTCTTT. Residues: CASSGNRGTEAFF.

The chain has TRBV10-2 and TRBJ1-5; no reliable D call. Trimming took off 6 bases at V and 1 base at J, with 7 bases between the two ends. This CDR3 spans 13 amino acids. Germline CDR1 and CDR2: WSHSY and SAAADI. CDR3 nucleotide sequence: TGCGCCAGCAGCGATTGGAGCAATCAGCCCCAGCATTTT. Residues: CASSDWSNQPQHF.

This chain links TRBV5-6 with TRBJ2-6; D call uncertain. V dropped 2 bases and J dropped 4 bases, with 7 bases sitting between them. Germline assignment: CDR1 SGHDT and CDR2 YYEEEE. The CDR3 spans 14 residues. The CDR3 coding sequence is TGTGCCAGCAGCTTTCTTGGGGGGGCCAACGTCCTGACTTTC. It specifies CASSFLGGANVLTF. Full variable domain (missing parts from reference TRBV5-6 and TRBJ2-6): DAGVTQSPTHLIKTRGQQVTLRCSPKSGHDTVSWYQQALGQGPQFIFQYYEEEERQRGNFPDRFSGHQFPNYSSELNVNALLLGDSALYLCASSFLGGANVLTFGAGSRLTVL.

The chain combines TRBV19 with TRBJ1-5; TRBD1 aligns across 7 bases. Germline assignment: CDR1 LNHDA and CDR2 SQIVND (reference sequence). Unmatched junction bases numbered 1, after V lost 5 bases and J lost 0 bases. CDR3 size: 14 residues. The CDR3 is CASSAGGSNQPQHF. The CDR3 nucleotides are TGTGCCAGTAGTGCAGGGGGTAGCAATCAGCCCCAGCATTTT.

The gene calls are TRBV4-2 and TRBJ1-6; 10 bases align to TRBD1. The CDR3 length is 16 residues. V shed 3 bases and J 8 bases; nucleotides not matched to a gene: 7. Germline values: CDR1 LGHNA, CDR2 YNFKEQ. Here the CDR3 reads CASSHPGTGVDSPLHF. DNA for the CDR3: TGTGCCAGCAGCCACCCCGGGACAGGGGTGGATTCACCCCTCCACTTT.

This chain links TRBV4-2 with TRBJ2-7; D tentatively reads TRBD1 or TRBD2 (5 bases each). The CDR3 is made up of 15 amino acids. Germline V gene lookup returns CDR1 LGHNA and CDR2 YNFKEQ. V shed 0 bases and J shed 2 bases, with 11 bases lying between them. The DNA of the CDR3 is TGTGCCAGCAGCCAAGAAGGGACGACACCCTACGAGCAGTACTTC. This translates into CASSQEGTTPYEQYF.

The chain couples TRBV5-1 to TRBJ1-4; perhaps TRBD1 as D (6 bases). Trimming cost V 0 bases and J 5 bases, with 11 bases left between them. Per the germline V gene, CDR1 is SGHRS and CDR2 is YFSETQ. The CDR3 is made up of 15 amino acids. CDR3 protein: CASSLGPTGNEKLFF. CDR3 nucleotides: TGCGCCAGCAGCTTGGGTCCGACAGGAAATGAAAAACTGTTTTTT.